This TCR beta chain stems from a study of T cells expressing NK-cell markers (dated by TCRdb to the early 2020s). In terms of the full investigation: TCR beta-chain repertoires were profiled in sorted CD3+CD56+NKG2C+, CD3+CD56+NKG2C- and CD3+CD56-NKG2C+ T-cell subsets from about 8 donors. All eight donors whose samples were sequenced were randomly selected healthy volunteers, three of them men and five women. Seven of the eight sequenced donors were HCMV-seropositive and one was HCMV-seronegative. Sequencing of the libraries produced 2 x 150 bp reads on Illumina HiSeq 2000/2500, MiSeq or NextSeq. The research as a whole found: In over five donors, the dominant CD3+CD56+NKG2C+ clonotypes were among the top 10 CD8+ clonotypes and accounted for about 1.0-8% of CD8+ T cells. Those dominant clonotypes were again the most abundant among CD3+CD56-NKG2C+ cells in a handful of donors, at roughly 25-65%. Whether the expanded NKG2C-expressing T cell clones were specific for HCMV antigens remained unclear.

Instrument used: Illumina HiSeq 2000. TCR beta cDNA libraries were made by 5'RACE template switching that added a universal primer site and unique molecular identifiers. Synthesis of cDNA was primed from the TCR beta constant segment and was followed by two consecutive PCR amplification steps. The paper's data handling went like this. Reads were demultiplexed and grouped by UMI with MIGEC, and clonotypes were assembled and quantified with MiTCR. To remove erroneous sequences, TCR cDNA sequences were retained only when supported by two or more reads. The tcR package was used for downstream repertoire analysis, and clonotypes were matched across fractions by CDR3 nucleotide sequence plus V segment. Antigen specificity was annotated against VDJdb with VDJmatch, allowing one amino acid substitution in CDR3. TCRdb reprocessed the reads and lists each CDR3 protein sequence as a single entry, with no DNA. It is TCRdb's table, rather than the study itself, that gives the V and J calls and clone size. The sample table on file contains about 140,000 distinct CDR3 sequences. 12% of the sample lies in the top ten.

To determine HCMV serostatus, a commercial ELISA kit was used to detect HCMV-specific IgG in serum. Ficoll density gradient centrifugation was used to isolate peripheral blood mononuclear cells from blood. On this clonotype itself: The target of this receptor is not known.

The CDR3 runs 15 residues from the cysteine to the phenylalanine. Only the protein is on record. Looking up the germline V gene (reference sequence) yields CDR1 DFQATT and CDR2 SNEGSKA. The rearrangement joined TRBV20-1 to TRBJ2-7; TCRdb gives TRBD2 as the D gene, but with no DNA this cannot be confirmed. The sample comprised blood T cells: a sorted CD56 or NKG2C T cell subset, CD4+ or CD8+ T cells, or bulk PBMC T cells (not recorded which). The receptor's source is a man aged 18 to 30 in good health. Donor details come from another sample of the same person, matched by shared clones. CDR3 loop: CSVSGGTSGTYEQYF.